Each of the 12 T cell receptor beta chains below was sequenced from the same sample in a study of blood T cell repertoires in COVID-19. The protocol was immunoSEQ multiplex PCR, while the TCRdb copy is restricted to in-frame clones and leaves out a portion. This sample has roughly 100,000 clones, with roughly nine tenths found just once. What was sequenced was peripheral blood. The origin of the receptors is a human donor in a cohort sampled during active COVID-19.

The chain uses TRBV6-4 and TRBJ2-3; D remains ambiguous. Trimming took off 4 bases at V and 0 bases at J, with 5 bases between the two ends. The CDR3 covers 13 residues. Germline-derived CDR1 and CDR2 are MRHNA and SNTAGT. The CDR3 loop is CASSVVSTDTQYF. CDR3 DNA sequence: TGTGCCAGCAGTGTAGTCAGCACAGATACGCAGTATTTT.

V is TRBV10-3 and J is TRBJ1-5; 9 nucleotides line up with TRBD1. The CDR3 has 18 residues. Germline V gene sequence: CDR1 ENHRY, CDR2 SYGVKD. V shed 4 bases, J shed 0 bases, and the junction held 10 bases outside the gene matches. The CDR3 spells CAISGGSDRGASNQPQHF. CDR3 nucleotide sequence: TGTGCCATCAGTGGGGGCTCTGACAGGGGGGCTAGCAATCAGCCCCAGCATTTT.

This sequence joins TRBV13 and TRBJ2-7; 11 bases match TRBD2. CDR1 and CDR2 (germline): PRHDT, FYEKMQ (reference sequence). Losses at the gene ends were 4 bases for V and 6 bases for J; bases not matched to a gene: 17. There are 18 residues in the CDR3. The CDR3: CASSSRGDRLAGRSEQYF. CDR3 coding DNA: TGTGCCAGCAGCTCTAGGGGGGACCGACTAGCGGGGAGGAGCGAGCAGTACTTC.

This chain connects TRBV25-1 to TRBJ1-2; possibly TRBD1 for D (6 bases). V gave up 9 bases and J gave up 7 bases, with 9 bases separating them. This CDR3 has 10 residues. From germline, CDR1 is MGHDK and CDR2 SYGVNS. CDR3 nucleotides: TGTGCCAGTTACAGGGTTGGCTACACCTTC. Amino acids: CASYRVGYTF.

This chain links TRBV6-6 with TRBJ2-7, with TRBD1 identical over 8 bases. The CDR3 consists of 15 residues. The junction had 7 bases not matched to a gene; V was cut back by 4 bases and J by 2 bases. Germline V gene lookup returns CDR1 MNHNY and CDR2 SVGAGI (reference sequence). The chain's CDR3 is CASSSAGTGPYEQYF. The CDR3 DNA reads TGTGCCAGCAGTTCGGCCGGGACAGGACCCTACGAGCAGTACTTC.

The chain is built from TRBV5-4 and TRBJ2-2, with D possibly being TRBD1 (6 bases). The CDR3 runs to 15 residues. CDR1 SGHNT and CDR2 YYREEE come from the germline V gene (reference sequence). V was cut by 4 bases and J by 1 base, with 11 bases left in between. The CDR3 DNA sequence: TGTGCCAGCAGCCCCGGGACACTGAACACCGGGGAGCTGTTTTTT. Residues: CASSPGTLNTGELFF.

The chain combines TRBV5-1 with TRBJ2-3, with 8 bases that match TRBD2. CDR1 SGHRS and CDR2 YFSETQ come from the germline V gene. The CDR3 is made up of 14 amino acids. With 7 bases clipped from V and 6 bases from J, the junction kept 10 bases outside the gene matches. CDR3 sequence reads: CASSYRGGPDTQYF. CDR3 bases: TGCGCCAGCTCGTATCGGGGGGGCCCGGATACGCAGTATTTT.

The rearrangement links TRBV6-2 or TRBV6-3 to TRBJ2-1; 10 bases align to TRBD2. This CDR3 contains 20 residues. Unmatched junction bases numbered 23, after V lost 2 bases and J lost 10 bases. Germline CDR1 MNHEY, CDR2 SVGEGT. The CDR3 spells CASSYPTTSGRSGGAWEQFF. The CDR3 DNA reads TGTGCCAGCAGTTACCCCACCACCTCGGGTCGGAGCGGGGGGGCGTGGGAGCAGTTCTTC.

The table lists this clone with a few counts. The CDR3 spells CASSLEGQGAYEQYF. CDR3 sequence (DNA): TGTGCCAGCAGCTTGGAGGGGCAGGGGGCCTACGAGCAGTACTTC. This chain joins TRBV5-4 and TRBJ2-7; 7 nucleotides agree with TRBD1. The germline CDR1 and CDR2 sequences are SGHNT and YYREEE (reference sequence). V was clipped by 0 bases and J by 2 bases; unmatched bases: 5. The CDR3 contains 15 residues.

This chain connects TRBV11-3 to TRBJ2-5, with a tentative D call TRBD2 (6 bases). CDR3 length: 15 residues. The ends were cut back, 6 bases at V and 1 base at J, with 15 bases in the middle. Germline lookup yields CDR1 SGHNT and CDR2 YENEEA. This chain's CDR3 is CASSQSGRPQETQYF. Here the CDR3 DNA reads TGTGCCAGCAGTCAAAGCGGGCGGCCCCAAGAGACCCAGTACTTC.

This CDR3 reads CASSQAPDSHGYTF. Written as DNA, the CDR3 is TGTGCCAGCAGCCAAGCCCCAGACAGCCATGGCTACACCTTC. The rearrangement joins TRBV4-2 to TRBJ1-2; D might be TRBD1 (5 bases). Germline CDR1 and CDR2: LGHNA and YNFKEQ. This CDR3 has 14 amino acids. The V end lost 1 base, the J end lost 6 bases, and 12 bases lay between the germline ends.

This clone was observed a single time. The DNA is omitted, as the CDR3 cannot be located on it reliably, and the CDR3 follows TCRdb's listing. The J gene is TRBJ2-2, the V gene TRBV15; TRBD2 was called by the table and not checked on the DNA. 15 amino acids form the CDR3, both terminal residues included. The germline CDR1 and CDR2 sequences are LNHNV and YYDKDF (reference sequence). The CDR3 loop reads CATSRRAGTTGELFF.